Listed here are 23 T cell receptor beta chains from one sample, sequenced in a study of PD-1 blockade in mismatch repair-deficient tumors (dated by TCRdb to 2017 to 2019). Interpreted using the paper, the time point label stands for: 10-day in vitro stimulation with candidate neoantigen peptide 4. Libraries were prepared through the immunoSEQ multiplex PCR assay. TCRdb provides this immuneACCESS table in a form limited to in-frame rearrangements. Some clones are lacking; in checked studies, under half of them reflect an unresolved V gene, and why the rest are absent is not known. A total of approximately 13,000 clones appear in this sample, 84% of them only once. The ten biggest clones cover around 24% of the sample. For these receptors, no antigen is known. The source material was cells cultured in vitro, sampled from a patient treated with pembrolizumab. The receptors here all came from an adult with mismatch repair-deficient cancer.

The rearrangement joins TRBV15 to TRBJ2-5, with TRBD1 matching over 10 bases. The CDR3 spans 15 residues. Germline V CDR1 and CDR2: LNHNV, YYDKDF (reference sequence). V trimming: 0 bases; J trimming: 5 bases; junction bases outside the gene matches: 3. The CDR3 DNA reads TGTGCCACCAGCAGAGATAGGGGACAGGGGGAGACCCAGTACTTC. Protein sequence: CATSRDRGQGETQYF.

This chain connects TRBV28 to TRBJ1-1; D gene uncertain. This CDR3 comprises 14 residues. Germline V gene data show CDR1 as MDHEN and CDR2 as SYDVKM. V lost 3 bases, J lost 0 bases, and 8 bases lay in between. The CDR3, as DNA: TGTGCCAGCAGTTTGAGACGACTGAACACTGAAGCTTTCTTT. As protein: CASSLRRLNTEAFF.

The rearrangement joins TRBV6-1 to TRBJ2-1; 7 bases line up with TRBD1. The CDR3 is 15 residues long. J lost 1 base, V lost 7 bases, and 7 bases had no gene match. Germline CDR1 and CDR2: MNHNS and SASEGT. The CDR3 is CASIPGQSSYNEQFF. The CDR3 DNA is TGTGCCAGCATTCCGGGACAGAGTTCCTACAATGAGCAGTTCTTC.

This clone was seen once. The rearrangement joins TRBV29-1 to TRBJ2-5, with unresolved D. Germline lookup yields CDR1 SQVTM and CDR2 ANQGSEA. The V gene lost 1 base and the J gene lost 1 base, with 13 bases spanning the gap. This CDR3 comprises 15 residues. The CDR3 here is CSVEGVRQFQETQYF. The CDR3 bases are TGCAGCGTTGAAGGTGTGCGGCAGTTCCAAGAGACCCAGTACTTC.

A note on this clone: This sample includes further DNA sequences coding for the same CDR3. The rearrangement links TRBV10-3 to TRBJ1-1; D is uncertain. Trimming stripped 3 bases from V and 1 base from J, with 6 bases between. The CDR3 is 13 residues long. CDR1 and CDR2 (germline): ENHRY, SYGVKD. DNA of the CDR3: TGTGCCATCAGTGAAGTAGGGAACACTGAAGCTTTCTTT. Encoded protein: CAISEVGNTEAFF.

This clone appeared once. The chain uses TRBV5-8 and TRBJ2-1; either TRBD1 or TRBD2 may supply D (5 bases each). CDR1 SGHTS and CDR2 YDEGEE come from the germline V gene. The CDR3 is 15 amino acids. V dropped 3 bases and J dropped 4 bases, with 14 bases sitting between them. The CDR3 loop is CASSSGTQRYNEQFF. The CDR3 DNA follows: TGTGCCAGCAGCTCCGGGACCCAAAGGTACAATGAGCAGTTCTTC. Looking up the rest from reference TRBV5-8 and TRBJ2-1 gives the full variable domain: EAGVTQSPTHLIKTRGQQATLRCSPISGHTSVYWYQQALGLGLQFLLWYDEGEERNRGNFPPRFSGRQFPNYSSELNVNALELEDSALYLCASSSGTQRYNEQFFGPGTRLTVL.

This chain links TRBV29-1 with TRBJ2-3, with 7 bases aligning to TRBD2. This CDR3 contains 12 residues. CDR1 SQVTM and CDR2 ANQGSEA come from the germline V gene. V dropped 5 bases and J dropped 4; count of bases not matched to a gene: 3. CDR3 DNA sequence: TGCAGCGTTCTTAGCGGGCCAGATACGCAGTATTTT. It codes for CSVLSGPDTQYF.

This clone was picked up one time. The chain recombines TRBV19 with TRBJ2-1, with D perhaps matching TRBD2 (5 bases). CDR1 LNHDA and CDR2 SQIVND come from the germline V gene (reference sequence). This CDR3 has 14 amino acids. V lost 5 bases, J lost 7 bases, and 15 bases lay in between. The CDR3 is CASSVGLPGNEQFF. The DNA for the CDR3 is TGTGCCAGTAGTGTCGGACTGCCGGGGAATGAGCAGTTCTTC.

CDR3 nucleotides: TGTGCCAGCAGCCGGGGCTCTGGGGCCAACGTCCTGACTTTC. Encoded protein: CASSRGSGANVLTF. The chain uses TRBV7-9 and TRBJ2-6, with D maybe TRBD2 (5 bases). The germline V gene has CDR1 SEHNR and CDR2 FQNEAQ (reference sequence). Trimming stripped 5 bases from V and 0 bases from J, with 5 bases between. CDR3 length: 14 amino acids. The complete variable domain, with remaining parts taken from reference TRBV7-9 and TRBJ2-6, reads DTGVSQNPRHKITKRGQNVTFRCDPISEHNRLYWYRQTLGQGPEFLTYFQNEAQLEKSRLLSDRFSAERPKGSFSTLEIQRTEQGDSAMYLCASSRGSGANVLTFGAGSRLTVL.

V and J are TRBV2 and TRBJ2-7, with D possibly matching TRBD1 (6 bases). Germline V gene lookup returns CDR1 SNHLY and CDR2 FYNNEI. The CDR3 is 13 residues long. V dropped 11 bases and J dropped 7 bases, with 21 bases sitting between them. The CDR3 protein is CAGRLGQIREQYF. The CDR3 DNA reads TGTGCCGGACGTTTAGGACAGATAAGGGAGCAGTACTTC.

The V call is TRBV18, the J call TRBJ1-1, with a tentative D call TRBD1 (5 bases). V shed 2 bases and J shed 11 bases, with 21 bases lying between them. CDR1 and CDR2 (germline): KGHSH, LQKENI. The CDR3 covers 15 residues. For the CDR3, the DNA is TGTGCCAGCTCACCAGGGGGACTGAGCGGCCCCGGGGCTTTCTTT. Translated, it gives CASSPGGLSGPGAFF.

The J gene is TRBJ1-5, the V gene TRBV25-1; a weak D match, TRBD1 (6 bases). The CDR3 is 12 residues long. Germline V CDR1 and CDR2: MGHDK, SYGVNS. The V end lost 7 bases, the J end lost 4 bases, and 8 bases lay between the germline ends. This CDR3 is CASTRGNQPQHF. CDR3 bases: TGTGCCAGCACCAGGGGTAATCAGCCCCAGCATTTT. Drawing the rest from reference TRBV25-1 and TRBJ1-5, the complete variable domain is EADIYQTPRYLVIGTGKKITLECSQTMGHDKMYWYQQDPGMELHLIHYSYGVNSTEKGDLSSESTVSRIRTEHFPLTLESARPSHTSQYLCASTRGNQPQHFGDGTRLSIL.

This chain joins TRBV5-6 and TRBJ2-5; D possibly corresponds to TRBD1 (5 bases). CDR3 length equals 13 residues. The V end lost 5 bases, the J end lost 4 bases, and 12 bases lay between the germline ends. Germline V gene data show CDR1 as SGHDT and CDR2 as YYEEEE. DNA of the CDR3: TGTGCCAGCAGTAGAACAGGAGTAGAGACCCAGTACTTC. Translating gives CASSRTGVETQYF.

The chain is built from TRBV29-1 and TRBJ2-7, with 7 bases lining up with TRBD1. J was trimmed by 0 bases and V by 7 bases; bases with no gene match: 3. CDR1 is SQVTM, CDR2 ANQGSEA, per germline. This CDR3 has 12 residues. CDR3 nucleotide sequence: TGCAGCGGCCGACAGGGCTCCTACGAGCAGTACTTC. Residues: CSGRQGSYEQYF.

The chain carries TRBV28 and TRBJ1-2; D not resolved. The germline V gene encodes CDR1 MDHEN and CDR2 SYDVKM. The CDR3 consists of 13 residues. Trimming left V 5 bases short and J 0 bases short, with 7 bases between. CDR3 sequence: CASSSAANYGYTF. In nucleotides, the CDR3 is TGTGCCAGCAGTAGCGCGGCTAACTATGGCTACACCTTC.

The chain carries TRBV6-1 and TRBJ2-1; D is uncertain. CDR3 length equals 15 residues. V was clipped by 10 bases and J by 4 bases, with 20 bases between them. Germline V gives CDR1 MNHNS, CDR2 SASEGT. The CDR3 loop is CATTLQIPMYNEQFF. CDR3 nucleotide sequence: TGTGCCACAACTCTCCAGATCCCAATGTACAATGAGCAGTTCTTC.

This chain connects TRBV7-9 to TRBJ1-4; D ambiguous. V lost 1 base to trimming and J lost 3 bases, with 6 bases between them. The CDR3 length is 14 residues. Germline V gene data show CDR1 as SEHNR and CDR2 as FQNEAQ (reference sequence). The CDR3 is CASSLDSANEKLFF. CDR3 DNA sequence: TGTGCCAGCAGCTTAGATTCGGCTAATGAAAAACTGTTTTTT.

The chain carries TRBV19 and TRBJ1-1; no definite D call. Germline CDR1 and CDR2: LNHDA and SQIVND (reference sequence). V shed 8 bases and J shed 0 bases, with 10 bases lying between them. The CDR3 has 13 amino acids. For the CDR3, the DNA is TGTGCCAGTTCGAGGTTGGTGAACACTGAAGCTTTCTTT. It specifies CASSRLVNTEAFF.

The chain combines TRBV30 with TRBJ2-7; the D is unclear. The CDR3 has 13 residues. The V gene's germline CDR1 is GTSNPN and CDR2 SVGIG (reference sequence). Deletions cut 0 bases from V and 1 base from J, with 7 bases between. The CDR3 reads CAWSVYTSYEQYF. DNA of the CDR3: TGTGCCTGGAGTGTCTACACTTCCTACGAGCAGTACTTC.

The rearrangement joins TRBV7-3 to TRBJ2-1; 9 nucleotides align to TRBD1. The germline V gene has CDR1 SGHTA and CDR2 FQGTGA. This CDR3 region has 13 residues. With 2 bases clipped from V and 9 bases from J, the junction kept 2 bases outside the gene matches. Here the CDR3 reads CASSLRQGGEQFF. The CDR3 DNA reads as TGTGCCAGCAGCTTACGACAGGGGGGTGAGCAGTTCTTC.

CDR3 DNA: TGTGCCAGCAGCTTAGAGGCTAACTACGAGCAGTACTTC. The encoded protein is CASSLEANYEQYF. The chain couples TRBV11-2 to TRBJ2-7; no reliable D call. Germline V gene sequence: CDR1 SGHAT, CDR2 FQNNGV. Deletions cut 0 bases from V and 3 bases from J, with 6 bases between. CDR3 length equals 13 residues.

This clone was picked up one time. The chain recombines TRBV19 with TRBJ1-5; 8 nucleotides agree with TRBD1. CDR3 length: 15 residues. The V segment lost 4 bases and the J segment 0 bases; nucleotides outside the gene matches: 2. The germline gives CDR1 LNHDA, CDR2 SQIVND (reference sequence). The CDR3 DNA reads TGTGCCAGTAGTAAGGACAGGGCTAGCAATCAGCCCCAGCATTTT. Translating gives CASSKDRASNQPQHF. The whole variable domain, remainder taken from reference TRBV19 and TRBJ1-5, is DGGITQSPKYLFRKEGQNVTLSCEQNLNHDAMYWYRQDPGQGLRLIYYSQIVNDFQKGDIAEGYSVSREKKESFPLTVTSAQKNPTAFYLCASSKDRASNQPQHFGDGTRLSIL.

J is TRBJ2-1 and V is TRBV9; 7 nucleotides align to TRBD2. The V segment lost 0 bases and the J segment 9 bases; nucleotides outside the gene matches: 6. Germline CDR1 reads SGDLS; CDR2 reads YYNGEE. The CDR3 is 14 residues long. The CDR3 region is CASSVGGGRSEQFF. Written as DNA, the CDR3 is TGTGCCAGCAGCGTAGGGGGCGGGAGAAGTGAGCAGTTCTTC.